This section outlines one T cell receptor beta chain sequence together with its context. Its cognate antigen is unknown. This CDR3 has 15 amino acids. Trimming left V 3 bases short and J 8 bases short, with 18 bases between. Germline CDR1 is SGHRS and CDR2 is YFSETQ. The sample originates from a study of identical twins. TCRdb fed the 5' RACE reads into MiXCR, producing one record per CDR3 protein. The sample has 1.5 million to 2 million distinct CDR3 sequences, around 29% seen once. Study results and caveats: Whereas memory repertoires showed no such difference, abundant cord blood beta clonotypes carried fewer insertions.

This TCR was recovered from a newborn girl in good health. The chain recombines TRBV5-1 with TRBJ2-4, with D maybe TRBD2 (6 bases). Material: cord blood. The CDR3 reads CASSWAGGGEDIQYF. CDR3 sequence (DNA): TGCGCCAGCAGCTGGGCCGGTGGCGGGGAGGACATTCAGTACTTC.